This TCR beta chain was documented in a study of cytomegalovirus exposure and HLA in healthy donors. Points from the study as a whole: Most observed TCR sequences were rare, whereas some public TCRs were detected in many donors.

The primer mix had 60 Vbeta and 13 Jbeta primers. In the source study's methods: In a later analysis, the count reached about 75 million unique TCR beta chains, with 9 million to 11 million shared. Sequencing used immunoSEQ multiplex PCR; TCRdb keeps in-frame clones, though not all of them. D and trimming come from the DNA, and the V and J calls and clone size come from that table. The sample includes approximately 110,000 clones, under 80% of them seen just once. The CDR3 contains 17 residues. Germline CDR1 MDHEN, CDR2 SYDVKM. The V and J ends lost 5 bases and 0 bases respectively, with 17 bases between them. Points on this clone: Its antigen is not identified.

Sequenced input: PBMCs. This TCR came from a woman aged 40 to 55 in good health and CMV-seropositive. The chain links TRBV28 to TRBJ1-3; D is possibly TRBD1 (5 bases). This CDR3 reads CASSIEVGVGSGNTIYF. CDR3 DNA: TGTGCCAGCAGTATAGAAGTAGGGGTTGGCTCTGGAAACACCATATATTTT.